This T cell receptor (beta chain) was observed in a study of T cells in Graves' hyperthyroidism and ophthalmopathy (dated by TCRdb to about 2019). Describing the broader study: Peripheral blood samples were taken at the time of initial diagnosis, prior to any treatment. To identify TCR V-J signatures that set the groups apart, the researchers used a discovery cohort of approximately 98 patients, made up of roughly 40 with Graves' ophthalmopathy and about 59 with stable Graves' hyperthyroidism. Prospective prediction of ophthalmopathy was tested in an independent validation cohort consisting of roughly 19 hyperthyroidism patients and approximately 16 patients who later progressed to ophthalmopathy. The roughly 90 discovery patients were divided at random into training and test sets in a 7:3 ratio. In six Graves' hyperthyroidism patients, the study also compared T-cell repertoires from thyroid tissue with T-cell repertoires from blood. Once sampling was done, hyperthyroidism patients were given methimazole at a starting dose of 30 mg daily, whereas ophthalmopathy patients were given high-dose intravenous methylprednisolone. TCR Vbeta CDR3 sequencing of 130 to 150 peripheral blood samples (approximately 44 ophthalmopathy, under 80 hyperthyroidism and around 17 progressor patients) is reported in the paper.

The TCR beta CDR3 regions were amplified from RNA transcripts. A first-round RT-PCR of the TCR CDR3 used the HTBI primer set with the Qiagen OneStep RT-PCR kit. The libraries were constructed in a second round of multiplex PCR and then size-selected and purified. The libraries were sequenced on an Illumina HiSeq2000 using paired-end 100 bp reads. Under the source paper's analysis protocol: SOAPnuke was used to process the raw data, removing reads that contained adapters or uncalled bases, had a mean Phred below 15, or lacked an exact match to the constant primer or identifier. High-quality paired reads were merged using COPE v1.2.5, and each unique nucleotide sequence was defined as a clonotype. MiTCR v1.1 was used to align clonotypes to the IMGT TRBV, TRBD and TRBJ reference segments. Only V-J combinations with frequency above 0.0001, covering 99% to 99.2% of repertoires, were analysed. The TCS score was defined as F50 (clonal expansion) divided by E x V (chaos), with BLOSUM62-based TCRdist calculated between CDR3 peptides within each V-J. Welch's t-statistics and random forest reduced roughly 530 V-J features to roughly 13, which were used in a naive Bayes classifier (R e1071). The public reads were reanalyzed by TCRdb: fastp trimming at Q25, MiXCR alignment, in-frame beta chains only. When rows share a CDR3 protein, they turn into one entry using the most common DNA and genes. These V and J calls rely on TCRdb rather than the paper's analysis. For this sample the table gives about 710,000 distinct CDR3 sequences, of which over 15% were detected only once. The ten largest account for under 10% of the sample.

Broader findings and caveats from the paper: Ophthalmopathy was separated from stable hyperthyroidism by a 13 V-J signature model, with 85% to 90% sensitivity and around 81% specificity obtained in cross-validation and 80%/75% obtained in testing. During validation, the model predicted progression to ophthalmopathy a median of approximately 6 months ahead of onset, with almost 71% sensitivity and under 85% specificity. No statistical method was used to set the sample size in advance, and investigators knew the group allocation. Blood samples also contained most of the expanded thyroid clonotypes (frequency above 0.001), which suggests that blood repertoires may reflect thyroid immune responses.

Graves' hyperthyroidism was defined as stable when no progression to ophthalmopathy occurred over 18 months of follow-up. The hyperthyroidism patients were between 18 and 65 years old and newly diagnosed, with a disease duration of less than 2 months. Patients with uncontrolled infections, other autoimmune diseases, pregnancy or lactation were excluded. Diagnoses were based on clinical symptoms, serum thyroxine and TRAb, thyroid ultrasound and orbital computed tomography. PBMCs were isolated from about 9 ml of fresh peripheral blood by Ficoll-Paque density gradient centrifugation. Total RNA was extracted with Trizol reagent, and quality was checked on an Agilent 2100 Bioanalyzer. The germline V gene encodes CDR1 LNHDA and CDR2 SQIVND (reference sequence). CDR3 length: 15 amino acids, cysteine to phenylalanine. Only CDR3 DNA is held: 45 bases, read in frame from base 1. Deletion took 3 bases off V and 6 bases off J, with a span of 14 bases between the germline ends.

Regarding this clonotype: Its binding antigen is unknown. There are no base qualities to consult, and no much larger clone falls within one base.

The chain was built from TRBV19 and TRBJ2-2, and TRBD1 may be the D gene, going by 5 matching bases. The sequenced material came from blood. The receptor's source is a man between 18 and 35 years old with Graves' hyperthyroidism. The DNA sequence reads TGTGCCAGTAGTATCCTCAGGGATCCCGCCGGGGAGCTGTTTTTT. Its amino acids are CASSILRDPAGELFF.